This T cell receptor (beta chain) was captured by sequencing in a study of PD-L1 blockade in urothelial cancer. About the research overall: Patients took up atezolizumab around 2014 at 1,200 mg intravenously every 3 weeks. Blood analyses occurred 3 weeks (second dose) and 6 weeks post treatment start. Median T cell yield from blood was 141,255.

After removal of 5 bases from V and 4 bases from J, the junction contained 8 bases not matched to a gene. CDR3 length: 15 amino acids. Looked up from germline, CDR1 is SEHNR and CDR2 is FQNEAQ (reference sequence). Libraries were prepared by immunoSEQ multiplex PCR; TCRdb keeps only in-frame clonotypes and omits some of them. The sample yields about 100,000 clones, roughly nine tenths seen once. Patients each gave 1 to 8 samples, pretreatment and on-treatment. The chain uses TRBV7-9 and TRBJ2-5; 9 positions match TRBD2. The clonotype was recovered from a woman of 80 years or more with urothelial cancer. The sequenced sample was PBMCs, obtained around atezolizumab (anti-PD-L1) treatment. CDR3 sequence: CASSHEAGGLETQYF. CDR3 nucleotide sequence: TGTGCCAGCAGCCATGAGGCGGGAGGGCTAGAGACCCAGTACTTC.